The rows below give T cell receptor beta chains drawn from one sample of a study of cytomegalovirus exposure and HLA in healthy donors. TCRdb keeps only in-frame clones here, not all; method: immunoSEQ multiplex PCR. The sample includes around 140,000 clones, about two thirds of them seen just once. Sequenced: PBMCs. Source of these receptors: a man aged 45-60 years in good health and CMV-seropositive. Each CDR3 is given with its conserved first and last residue. D genes are given only for firm matches. Rows may omit the clone size; those that give it use once, few, many or a size class.

V gene	clone size	CDR3 length	D gene	J gene	CDR3 DNA	CDR3 protein
TRBV2	.	13	TRBD1	TRBJ2-1	TGTGCCAGCGGGGCAGGGGGCTTGGATGAGCAGTTCTTC	CASGAGGLDEQFF
TRBV7-6	.	14	TRBD2	TRBJ2-7	TGTGCCAGCAGCTCTTCTAGCGGACCCTACGAGCAGTACTTC	CASSSSSGPYEQYF
TRBV19	.	14	.	TRBJ2-5	TGTGCCAGTAGTGTCCAGGCTCTGCAAGAGACCCAGTACTTC	CASSVQALQETQYF
TRBV6-1	.	13	.	TRBJ1-6	TGTGCCAGCAGTGAATCCGGAGATTCACCCCTCCACTTT	CASSESGDSPLHF
TRBV7-2	.	16	TRBD1	TRBJ2-5	TGTGCCAGCAGCTTCCGTGAAAGGGGGCGAGGAGAGACCCAGTACTTC	CASSFRERGRGETQYF
TRBV11-3	.	12	.	TRBJ1-1	TGTGCCAGCAGCTTAGTGAGGACTGAAGCTTTCTTT	CASSLVRTEAFF
TRBV10-2	.	13	.	TRBJ1-1	TGCGCCAGCAGTGAGGAACAGATCGCTGAAGCTTTCTTT	CASSEEQIAEAFF
TRBV10-3	.	14	TRBD1	TRBJ2-3	TGTGCCATCAGTCTCAGGGGGTCAGCAGATACGCAGTATTTT	CAISLRGSADTQYF
TRBV13	.	18	TRBD1	TRBJ1-4	TGTGCCAGCAGCTTAAGTTTCCAGGGGGTTGCAACTAATGAAAAACTGTTTTTT	CASSLSFQGVATNEKLFF
TRBV27	.	12	.	TRBJ2-7	TGTGCCAGCAGTCTCCCTCCGGGCGAGCAGTACTTC	CASSLPPGEQYF
TRBV4-1	.	18	.	TRBJ2-7	TGCGCCAGCAGCCAAGATTCTACTAGCTGGAGAGGCTCCTACGAGCAGTACTTC	CASSQDSTSWRGSYEQYF
TRBV9	.	13	.	TRBJ2-1	TGTGCCAGCAGCGTAGCAGGCAACAATGAGCAGTTCTTC	CASSVAGNNEQFF
TRBV7-8	.	12	.	TRBJ2-3	TGTGCCAGCAGCTTAGTGAGTGATACGCAGTATTTT	CASSLVSDTQYF
TRBV9	.	12	.	TRBJ1-1	TGTGCCAGCAGCGGCAGGGGCACTGAAGCTTTCTTT	CASSGRGTEAFF
TRBV5-8	.	14	.	TRBJ1-1	TGTGCCAGCAGCTTGGATCCAGGGAACACTGAAGCTTTCTTT	CASSLDPGNTEAFF
TRBV4-3	.	14	.	TRBJ2-7	TGCGCCAGCAGCCAGGAGACAGGTCCCTACGAGCAGTACTTC	CASSQETGPYEQYF
TRBV7-2	.	15	TRBD1	TRBJ2-5	TGTGCCAGCAGTTCCGGACAGGGGGCTCCAGAGACCCAGTACTTC	CASSSGQGAPETQYF
TRBV15	few	14	.	TRBJ2-1	TGTGCCACCAGCAGAGATCGGCAAAGCGCTGAGCAGTTCTTC	CATSRDRQSAEQFF
TRBV6-1	.	17	TRBD1	TRBJ1-1	TGTGCCAGCAGTGACCCCGGACAGGGGGCGAGGGGGACTGAAGCTTTCTTT	CASSDPGQGARGTEAFF
TRBV5-8	.	15	.	TRBJ2-5	TGTGCCAGCAGCTTGGAGGGTAGGCGGGGAGAGACCCAGTACTTC	CASSLEGRRGETQYF
TRBV14	few	16	.	TRBJ2-3	TGTGCCAGCAGCCAAGACCTTGGGAGCCTCACAGATACGCAGTATTTT	CASSQDLGSLTDTQYF
TRBV12-5	.	13	TRBD1	TRBJ1-1	TGTGCTAGCCTCGGGACAGTGGACACTGAAGCTTTCTTT	CASLGTVDTEAFF
TRBV19	.	15	TRBD2	TRBJ2-1	TGTGCCAGTAGTATGTCTAGCGGGGGGGCCAATGAGCAGTTCTTC	CASSMSSGGANEQFF
TRBV29-1	few	10	.	TRBJ2-3	TGCAGCGTTGCGGCAGATACGCAGTATTTT	CSVAADTQYF
TRBV4-1	.	14	TRBD2	TRBJ2-3	TGCGCCAGCAGCTCCGGGGGGAGGACAGATACGCAGTATTTT	CASSSGGRTDTQYF
TRBV19	few	15	TRBD2	TRBJ2-5	TGTGCCAGTAGTAGGAAGCGGGGGGGCTATGAGACCCAGTACTTC	CASSRKRGGYETQYF
TRBV2	few	12	.	TRBJ1-1	TGTGCCAGCAGTAAGGGGCACCTTGAAGCTTTCTTT	CASSKGHLEAFF
TRBV5-1	.	15	.	TRBJ1-2	TGCGCCAGCAGCTCAGGACAGAGATCTAACTATGGCTACACCTTC	CASSSGQRSNYGYTF
TRBV5-4	once	14	TRBD1	TRBJ2-3	TGTGCCAGCAGCATACGACAGGGGCTAGATACGCAGTATTTT	CASSIRQGLDTQYF
TRBV15	.	20	TRBD2	TRBJ2-1	TGTGCCACCAGCAGAGTAAGGGGACTAGCGGGAGGGGTCCCCTACAATGAGCAGTTCTTC	CATSRVRGLAGGVPYNEQFF
TRBV6-1	few	14	.	TRBJ1-4	TGTGCCAGCAGTGGACAGGAGCGGAATGAAAAACTGTTTTTT	CASSGQERNEKLFF
TRBV18	.	16	TRBD1	TRBJ1-2	TGTGCCAGCTCATTATCCGGGACAGTGGGTTTCTATGGCTACACCTTC	CASSLSGTVGFYGYTF
TRBV5-1	.	14	TRBD1	TRBJ1-6	TGCGCCAGCAGCTCGGGACAGGGAGGTTCACCCCTCCACTTT	CASSSGQGGSPLHF
TRBV4-2	.	17	.	TRBJ2-2	TGTGCCAGCAGCCCAGAGACGAGGAGGAACCGCGCCGGGGAGCTGTTTTTT	CASSPETRRNRAGELFF
TRBV7-9	.	14	TRBD1	TRBJ1-1	TGTGCCAGCAGCGCACAGGGGAGCCACGCTGAAGCTTTCTTT	CASSAQGSHAEAFF
TRBV19	.	12	.	TRBJ2-1	TGTGCCAGTAACGGGAATTACAATGAGCAGTTCTTC	CASNGNYNEQFF
TRBV4-1	once	20	.	TRBJ1-5	TGCGCCAGCAGCCAAGTTAGCGCACTCTCCCGAATTACCAGCAATCAGCCCCAGCATTTT	CASSQVSALSRITSNQPQHF
TRBV27	once	14	TRBD2	TRBJ2-7	TGTGCCAGCAGTTTAGCGGGAGGGCCCTACGAGCAGTACTTC	CASSLAGGPYEQYF
TRBV6-5	.	14	.	TRBJ1-2	TGTGCCAGCAGTTCGTACAGGGATAACTATGGCTACACCTTC	CASSSYRDNYGYTF
TRBV5-1	.	14	.	TRBJ1-2	TGCGCCAGCAGCTTGGAGGGAGGGATCTATGGCTACACCTTC	CASSLEGGIYGYTF
TRBV7-8	.	19	TRBD1	TRBJ1-1	TGTGCCAGCAGCCACCGGGACAGGGGTGCAAGAACCATGAACACTGAAGCTTTCTTT	CASSHRDRGARTMNTEAFF